The 18 T cell receptor beta chains below all came from one sample that was sequenced in a study of T cell changes during pregnancy in multiple sclerosis. The protocol was immunoSEQ multiplex PCR, while the TCRdb copy is restricted to in-frame clones and leaves out a portion. The top ten clones hold around 2.3% of a sample with some 64,000 clones, 80% to 95% of them seen once. The sequences come from peripheral blood, collected in the first trimester of pregnancy. These receptors were obtained from a female donor with multiple sclerosis, enrolled in a pregnancy study.

This clone occurred a few times. The chain couples TRBV20-1 to TRBJ1-1, with D perhaps matching TRBD1 (5 bases). Germline lookup yields CDR1 DFQATT and CDR2 SNEGSKA (reference sequence). The CDR3 spans 10 residues. Trimming left V 6 bases short and J 5 bases short, with 7 bases between. In nucleotides, the CDR3 is TGCAGTGCCCGGGGGACTGAAGCTTTCTTT. This codes for CSARGTEAFF.

V gene TRBV19 combines with J gene TRBJ1-4; 8 positions agree with TRBD1. CDR1 is LNHDA, CDR2 SQIVND, per germline (reference sequence). This CDR3 comprises 15 residues. Germline trimming cut 5 bases from V and 7 bases from J; bases unmatched to any gene: 9. The DNA of the CDR3 is TGTGCCAGTAGTCTTCGGACAGGGATGGGTGAAAAACTGTTTTTT. It is translated as CASSLRTGMGEKLFF.

The V and J genes are TRBV5-1 and TRBJ2-5; TRBD2 aligns across 8 bases. The V and J ends lost 3 bases and 5 bases, in that order; junction bases with no gene match: 6. Germline CDR1 reads SGHRS; CDR2 reads YFSETQ. This CDR3 spans 14 amino acids. In DNA, the CDR3 is TGCGCCAGCAGCTGGAGCGGGAGTGTCGAGACCCAGTACTTC. Translating gives CASSWSGSVETQYF.

CDR3 coding DNA: TGTGCCAGCTCACCACGGACAGTGAACGGGGCCCAGAACACTGAAGCTTTCTTT. Its translation is CASSPRTVNGAQNTEAFF. The chain links TRBV18 to TRBJ1-1, with D perhaps TRBD1 (6 bases). Trimming pared 1 base from V and 1 base from J, leaving 19 bases between. Germline values: CDR1 KGHSH, CDR2 LQKENI. The CDR3 length is 18 residues.

V and J are TRBV21-1 and TRBJ2-1; the table calls TRBD2, which could not be checked here. TRBV21-1 is listed as a pseudogene. CDR3 length: 15 amino acids. The CDR3 DNA sequence: TGTGCCAGCAGGGGGACTAGCGGAGAAAACAATGAGCAGTTCTTC. It specifies CASRGTSGENNEQFF.

This clone came up once. The chain uses TRBV7-3 and TRBJ2-5; D may be TRBD1 (6 bases). The closer fit of TRBJ2-7 to the DNA end suggests the J call may be wrong. CDR3 length equals 14 residues. Germline values: CDR1 SGHTA, CDR2 FQGTGA. The CDR3 bases are TGTGCCAGCAGCCCAGACGGGACAAGAGCCGAGCAGTACTTC. Translated, it gives CASSPDGTRAEQYF.

The CDR3 nucleotides read TGTGCCAGCAGCTTAGTTCACAAGGGGGAGTTTGGGAACACTGAAGCTTTCTTT. As protein: CASSLVHKGEFGNTEAFF. V usage is TRBV7-8 and J usage is TRBJ1-1, with D possibly being TRBD1 (6 bases). Germline CDR1 reads SGHVS; CDR2 reads FQNEAQ. Trimming took off 1 base at V and 1 base at J, with 19 bases between the two ends. The CDR3 has 18 amino acids.

The gene calls are TRBV6-1 and TRBJ1-3; no reliable D call. Germline V gene data show CDR1 as MNHNS and CDR2 as SASEGT. V was pared by 1 base and J by 4 bases, with 14 bases between. The CDR3 runs to 16 residues. The CDR3 bases are TGTGCCAGCAGTGAAGGGACTGGGGTGCGCGGAAACACCATATATTTT. Protein sequence: CASSEGTGVRGNTIYF.

The chain carries TRBV12-5 and TRBJ2-7; D is unclear. Trimming took off 0 bases at V and 3 bases at J, with 12 bases between the two ends. Germline V lookup: CDR1 LGHNT, CDR2 FRNRAP. The CDR3 length is 15 residues. The CDR3 protein is CASGLVLASNYEQYF. CDR3 nucleotides: TGTGCTAGTGGTTTGGTATTAGCCTCCAACTACGAGCAGTACTTC.

The V gene is TRBV2, the J gene TRBJ2-3, with a weak D call TRBD2 (5 bases). Germline assignment: CDR1 SNHLY and CDR2 FYNNEI. The CDR3 sequence is 15 residues long. V was clipped by 2 bases and J by 0 bases, with 9 bases between them. The CDR3 region has the DNA TGTGCCAGCAGTGAAACTAGACCTAGCACAGATACGCAGTATTTT. Amino acids: CASSETRPSTDTQYF. The full variable domain, in which reference TRBV2 and TRBJ2-3 provide the parts outside the CDR3, is EPEVTQTPSHQVTQMGQEVILRCVPISNHLYFYWYRQILGQKVEFLVSFYNNEISEKSEIFDDQFSVERPDGSNFTLKIRSTKLEDSAMYFCASSETRPSTDTQYFGPGTRLTVL.

The chain joins TRBV5-1 to TRBJ2-7, with TRBD2 matching 10 bases. The CDR3 runs 14 residues. Unmatched junction bases numbered 5, after V lost 1 base and J lost 7 bases. Germline CDR1 is SGHRS and CDR2 is YFSETQ. CDR3 DNA sequence: TGCGCCAGCAGCTTGATGGTAGCGGGAGGTGAGCAGTACTTC. This sequence encodes CASSLMVAGGEQYF. The whole variable domain, filled in from reference TRBV5-1 and TRBJ2-7, reads KAGVTQTPRYLIKTRGQQVTLSCSPISGHRSVSWYQQTPGQGLQFLFEYFSETQRNKGNFPGRFSGRQFSNSRSEMNVSTLELGDSALYLCASSLMVAGGEQYFGPGTRLTVT.

The chain employs TRBV6-1 and TRBJ1-1, with 7 bases identical to TRBD1. CDR1 and CDR2 (germline): MNHNS, SASEGT. V shed 4 bases, J shed 10 bases, and the junction held 6 bases outside the gene matches. CDR3 size: 12 residues. CDR3 sequence: CASSGTGARAFF. The CDR3 bases are TGTGCCAGCAGTGGCACAGGGGCACGAGCTTTCTTT.

The chain links TRBV28 to TRBJ2-5, with TRBD1 identical over 7 bases. CDR1 and CDR2 (germline): MDHEN, SYDVKM. V gave up 6 bases and J gave up 3 bases; unmatched junction bases: 7. This CDR3 region has 14 residues. CDR3 bases: TGTGCCAGCAGCATATCCGGGACAGAAGAGACCCAGTACTTC. Amino acid sequence: CASSISGTEETQYF.

The chain carries TRBV5-6 and TRBJ1-1; tentative D call: TRBD1 (5 bases). CDR1 SGHDT and CDR2 YYEEEE come from the germline V gene. CDR3 length equals 14 residues. Trimming stripped 1 base from V and 0 bases from J, with 7 bases between. CDR3 loop: CASSLRGLNTEAFF. The CDR3 DNA sequence: TGTGCCAGCAGCTTGAGGGGTTTGAACACTGAAGCTTTCTTT.

This clone showed up just once. This chain joins TRBV28 and TRBJ2-1; D is perhaps TRBD1 (6 bases). Germline values: CDR1 MDHEN, CDR2 SYDVKM. V was trimmed by 6 bases and J by 7 bases, leaving 19 bases between them. The CDR3 extends over 15 amino acids. CDR3 sequence reads: CASSPTGLTSNEQFF. The DNA of the CDR3 is TGTGCCAGCAGCCCTACAGGGCTAACCAGTAATGAGCAGTTCTTC.

V usage is TRBV28 and J usage is TRBJ2-2, with 11 bases lining up with TRBD2. Unmatched junction bases numbered 4, after V lost 5 bases and J lost 5 bases. The CDR3 spans 15 residues. CDR1 and CDR2 (germline): MDHEN, SYDVKM. The CDR3: CASSPRLAGTGELFF. CDR3 nucleotide sequence: TGTGCCAGCAGTCCGAGACTAGCGGGAACCGGGGAGCTGTTTTTT.

CDR3 residues: CASSHVATGKGYTF. The CDR3 DNA sequence: TGCGCCAGCAGCCATGTCGCGACAGGGAAGGGCTACACCTTC. The V and J genes are TRBV4-3 and TRBJ1-2, with TRBD1 identical over 7 bases. The CDR3 is made up of 14 amino acids. Germline CDR1 is LGHNA and CDR2 is YSLEER. V lost 3 bases to trimming and J lost 8 bases; unmatched junction nucleotides: 9.

The chain links TRBV27 to TRBJ1-3; TRBD1 matches at 7 bases. From germline, CDR1 is MNHEY and CDR2 SMNVEV (reference sequence). V dropped 0 bases and J dropped 4; count of bases not matched to a gene: 6. There are 16 residues in the CDR3. The CDR3 DNA sequence: TGTGCCAGCAGTTTATCGATGGCAGGGGGAGGAAACACCATATATTTT. This encodes CASSLSMAGGGNTIYF.